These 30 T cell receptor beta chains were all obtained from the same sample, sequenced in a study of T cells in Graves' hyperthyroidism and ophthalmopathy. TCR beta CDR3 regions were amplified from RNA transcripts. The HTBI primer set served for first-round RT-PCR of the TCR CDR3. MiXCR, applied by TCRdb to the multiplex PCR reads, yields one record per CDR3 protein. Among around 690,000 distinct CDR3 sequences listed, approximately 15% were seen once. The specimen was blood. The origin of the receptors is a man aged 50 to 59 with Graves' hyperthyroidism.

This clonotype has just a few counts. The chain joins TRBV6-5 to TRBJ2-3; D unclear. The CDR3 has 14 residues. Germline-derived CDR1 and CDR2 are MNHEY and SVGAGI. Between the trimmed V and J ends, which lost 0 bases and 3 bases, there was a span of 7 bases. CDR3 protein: CASSYSRETDTQYF. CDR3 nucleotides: TGTGCCAGCAGTTACTCTCGCGAGACAGATACGCAGTATTTT.

CDR3 sequence reads: CASSLEGSGKGVEQFF. DNA for the CDR3: TGCGCCAGCAGCTTGGAAGGTAGCGGGAAAGGAGTTGAGCAGTTCTTC. The V call is TRBV5-1, the J call TRBJ2-1, with 8 bases fitting TRBD2. V lost 0 bases and J lost 9; bases outside the gene matches: 11. This CDR3 contains 16 residues. The germline V gene encodes CDR1 SGHRS and CDR2 YFSETQ.

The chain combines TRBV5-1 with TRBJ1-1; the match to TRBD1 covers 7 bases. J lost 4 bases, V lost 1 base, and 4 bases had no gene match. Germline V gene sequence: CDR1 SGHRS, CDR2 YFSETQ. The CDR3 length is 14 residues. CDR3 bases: TGCGCCAGCAGCTTGAATTCAGGGGGCACTGAAGCTTTCTTT. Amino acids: CASSLNSGGTEAFF.

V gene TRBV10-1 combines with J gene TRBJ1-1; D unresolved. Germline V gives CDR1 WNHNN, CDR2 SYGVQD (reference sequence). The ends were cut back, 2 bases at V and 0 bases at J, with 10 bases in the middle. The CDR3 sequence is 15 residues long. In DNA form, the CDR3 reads TGCGCCAGCAGTGAGCTCCGGGCCATGAACACTGAAGCTTTCTTT. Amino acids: CASSELRAMNTEAFF.

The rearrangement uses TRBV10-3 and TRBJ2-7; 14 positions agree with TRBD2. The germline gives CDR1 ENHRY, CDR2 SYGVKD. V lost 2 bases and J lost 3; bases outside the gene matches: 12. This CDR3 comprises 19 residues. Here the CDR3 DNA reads TGTGCCATCAGTGAGGCCGGGACTAGCGGGAGCCTCCGCCTCTACGAGCAGTACTTC. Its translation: CAISEAGTSGSLRLYEQYF.

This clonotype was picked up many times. The CDR3 bases are TGCAGTGCGATCCGGCCCCCCGCGATTGAGCAGTTCTTC. Translating gives CSAIRPPAIEQFF. The chain carries TRBV20-1 and TRBJ2-1; D is uncertain. In germline, CDR1 is DFQATT, CDR2 SNEGSKA (reference sequence). This CDR3 spans 13 amino acids. Trimming left V 6 bases short and J 9 bases short, with 18 bases between.

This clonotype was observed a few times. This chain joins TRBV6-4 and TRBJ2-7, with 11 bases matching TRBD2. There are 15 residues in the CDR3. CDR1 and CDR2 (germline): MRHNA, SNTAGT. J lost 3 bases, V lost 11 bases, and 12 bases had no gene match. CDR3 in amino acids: CACWNLAGGGYEQYF. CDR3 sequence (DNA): TGTGCCTGTTGGAATCTAGCGGGAGGTGGCTACGAGCAGTACTTC.

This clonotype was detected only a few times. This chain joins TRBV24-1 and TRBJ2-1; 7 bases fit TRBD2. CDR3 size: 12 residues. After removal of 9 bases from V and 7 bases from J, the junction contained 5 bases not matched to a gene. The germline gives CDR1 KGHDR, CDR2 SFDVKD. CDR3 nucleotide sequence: TGTGCCACCGCGGGAGCTGGGAATGAGCAGTTCTTC. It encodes CATAGAGNEQFF.

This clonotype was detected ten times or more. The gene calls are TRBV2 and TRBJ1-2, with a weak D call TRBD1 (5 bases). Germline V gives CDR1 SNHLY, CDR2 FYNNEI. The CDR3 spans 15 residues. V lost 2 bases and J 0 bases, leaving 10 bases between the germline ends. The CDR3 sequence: CASSELRTPNYGYTF. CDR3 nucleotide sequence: TGTGCCAGCAGTGAATTACGGACACCTAACTATGGCTACACCTTC.

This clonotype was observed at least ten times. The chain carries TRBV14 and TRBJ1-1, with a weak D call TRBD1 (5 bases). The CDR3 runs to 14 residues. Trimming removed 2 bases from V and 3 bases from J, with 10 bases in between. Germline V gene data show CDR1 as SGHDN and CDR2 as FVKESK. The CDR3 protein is CASSQKAGDTEAFF. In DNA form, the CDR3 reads TGTGCCAGCAGCCAAAAGGCGGGGGACACTGAAGCTTTCTTT. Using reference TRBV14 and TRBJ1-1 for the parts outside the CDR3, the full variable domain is EAGVTQFPSHSVIEKGQTVTLRCDPISGHDNLYWYRRVMGKEIKFLLHFVKESKQDESGMPNNRFLAERTGGTYSTLKVQPAELEDSGVYFCASSQKAGDTEAFFGQGTRLTVV.

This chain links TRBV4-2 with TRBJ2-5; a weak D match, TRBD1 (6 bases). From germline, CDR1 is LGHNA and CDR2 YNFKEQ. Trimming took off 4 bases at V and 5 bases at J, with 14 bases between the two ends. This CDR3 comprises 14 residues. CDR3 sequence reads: CASSPPGTGETQYF. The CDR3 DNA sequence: TGTGCCAGCAGCCCCCCGGGAACAGGGGAGACCCAGTACTTC.

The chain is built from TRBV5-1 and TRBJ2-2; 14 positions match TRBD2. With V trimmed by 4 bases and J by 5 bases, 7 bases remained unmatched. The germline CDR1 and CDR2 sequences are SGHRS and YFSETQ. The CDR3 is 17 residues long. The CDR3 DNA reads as TGCGCCAGCAGCCTTGGACTAGCGGGAGGTGGTACCGGGGAGCTGTTTTTT. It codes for CASSLGLAGGGTGELFF.

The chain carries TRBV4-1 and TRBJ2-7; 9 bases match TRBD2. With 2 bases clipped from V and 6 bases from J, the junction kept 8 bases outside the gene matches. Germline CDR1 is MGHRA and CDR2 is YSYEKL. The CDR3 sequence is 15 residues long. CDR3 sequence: CASSQLAGSAREQYF. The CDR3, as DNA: TGCGCCAGCAGCCAACTAGCGGGATCAGCCCGCGAGCAGTACTTC.

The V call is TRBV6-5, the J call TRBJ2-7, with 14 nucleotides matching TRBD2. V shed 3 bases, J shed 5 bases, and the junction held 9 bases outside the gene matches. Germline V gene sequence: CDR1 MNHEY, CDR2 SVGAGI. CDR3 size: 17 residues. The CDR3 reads CASSYRDGLAGGNEQYF. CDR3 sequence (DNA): TGTGCCAGCAGTTATAGAGATGGACTAGCGGGAGGCAACGAGCAGTACTTC.

DNA for the CDR3: TGTGCCATCACCACGACAGGGGATAGCAATGAGCAGTTCTTC. The encoded protein is CAITTTGDSNEQFF. The V and J genes are TRBV10-3 and TRBJ2-1, with 8 nucleotides matching TRBD1. CDR3 size: 14 residues. Looked up from germline, CDR1 is ENHRY and CDR2 is SYGVKD. With V trimmed by 7 bases and J by 6 bases, 8 bases remained unmatched.

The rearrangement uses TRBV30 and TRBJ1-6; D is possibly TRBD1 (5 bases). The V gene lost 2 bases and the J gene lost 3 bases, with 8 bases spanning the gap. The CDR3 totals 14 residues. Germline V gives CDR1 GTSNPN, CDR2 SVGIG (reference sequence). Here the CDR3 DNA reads TGTGCCTGGAGTTATGACAGCTATAATTCACCCCTCCACTTT. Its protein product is CAWSYDSYNSPLHF.

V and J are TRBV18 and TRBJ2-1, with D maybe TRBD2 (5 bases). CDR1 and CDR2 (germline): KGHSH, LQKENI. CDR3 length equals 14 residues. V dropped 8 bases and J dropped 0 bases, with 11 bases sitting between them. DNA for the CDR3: TGTGCCAGCCGTACTACTAGCTCCTACAATGAGCAGTTCTTC. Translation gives CASRTTSSYNEQFF. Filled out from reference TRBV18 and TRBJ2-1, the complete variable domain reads NAGVMQNPRHLVRRRGQEARLRCSPMKGHSHVYWYRQLPEEGLKFMVYLQKENIIDESGMPKERFSAEFPKEGPSILRIQQVVRGDSAAYFCASRTTSSYNEQFFGPGTRLTVL.

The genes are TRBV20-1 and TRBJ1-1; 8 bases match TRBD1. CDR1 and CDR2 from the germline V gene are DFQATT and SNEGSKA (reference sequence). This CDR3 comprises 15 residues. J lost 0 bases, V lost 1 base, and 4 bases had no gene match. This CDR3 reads CSARGQGALNTEAFF. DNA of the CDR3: TGCAGTGCTAGAGGGCAGGGGGCATTGAACACTGAAGCTTTCTTT.

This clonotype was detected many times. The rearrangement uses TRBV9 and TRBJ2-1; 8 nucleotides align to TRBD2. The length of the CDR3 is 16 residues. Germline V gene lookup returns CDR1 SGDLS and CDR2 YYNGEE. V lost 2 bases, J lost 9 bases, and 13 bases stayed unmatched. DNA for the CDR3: TGTGCCAGCAGCGTCCCTCAATCGGGAGGGCCGACTGAGCAGTTCTTC. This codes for CASSVPQSGGPTEQFF.

This CDR3 reads CSVDTGVEETQYF. The CDR3 DNA is TGCAGCGTTGATACAGGGGTTGAGGAGACCCAGTACTTC. The rearrangement links TRBV29-1 to TRBJ2-5, with 7 bases lining up with TRBD1. There are 13 residues in the CDR3. The germline V gene encodes CDR1 SQVTM and CDR2 ANQGSEA. The junction had 6 bases not matched to a gene; V was cut back by 3 bases and J by 5 bases. Filled out from reference TRBV29-1 and TRBJ2-5, the complete variable domain reads SAVISQKPSRDICQRGTSLTIQCQVDSQVTMMFWYRQQPGQSLTLIATANQGSEATYESGFVIDKFPISRPNLTFSTLTVSNMSPEDSSIYLCSVDTGVEETQYFGPGTRLLVL.

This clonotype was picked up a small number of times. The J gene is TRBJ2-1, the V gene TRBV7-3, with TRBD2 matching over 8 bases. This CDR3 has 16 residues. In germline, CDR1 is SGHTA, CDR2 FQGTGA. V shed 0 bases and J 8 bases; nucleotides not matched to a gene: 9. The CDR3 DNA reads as TGTGCCAGCAGCTTAACGCGAGCGGGAGTTAGGGATGAGCAGTTCTTC. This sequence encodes CASSLTRAGVRDEQFF.

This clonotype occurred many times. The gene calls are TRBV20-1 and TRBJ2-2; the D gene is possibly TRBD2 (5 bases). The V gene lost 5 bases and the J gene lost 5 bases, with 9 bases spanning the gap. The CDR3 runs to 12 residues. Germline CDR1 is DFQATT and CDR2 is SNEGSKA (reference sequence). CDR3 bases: TGCAGTGCTGGAAGAGGGACCGGGGAGCTGTTTTTT. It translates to CSAGRGTGELFF.

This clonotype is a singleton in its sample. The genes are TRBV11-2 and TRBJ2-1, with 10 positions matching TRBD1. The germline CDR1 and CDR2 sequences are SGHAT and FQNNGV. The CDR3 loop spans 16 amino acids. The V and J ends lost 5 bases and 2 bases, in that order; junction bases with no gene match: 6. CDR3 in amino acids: CASSPEGQGTYNEQFF. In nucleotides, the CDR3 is TGTGCCAGCAGCCCAGAGGGACAGGGGACCTACAATGAGCAGTTCTTC.

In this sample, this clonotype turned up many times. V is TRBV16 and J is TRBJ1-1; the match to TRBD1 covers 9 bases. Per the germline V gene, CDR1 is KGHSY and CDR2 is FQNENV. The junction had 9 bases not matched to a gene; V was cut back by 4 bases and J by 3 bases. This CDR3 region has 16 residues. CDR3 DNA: TGTGCCAGCAGCCGGACCTACAGGGGGCCGGACACTGAAGCTTTCTTT. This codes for CASSRTYRGPDTEAFF.

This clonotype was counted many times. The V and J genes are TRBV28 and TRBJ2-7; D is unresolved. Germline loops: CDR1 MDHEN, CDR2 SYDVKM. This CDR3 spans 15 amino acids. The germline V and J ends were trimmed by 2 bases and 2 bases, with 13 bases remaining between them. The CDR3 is CASSLEPDLTYEQYF. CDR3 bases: TGTGCCAGCAGTTTAGAGCCGGATCTAACCTACGAGCAGTACTTC.

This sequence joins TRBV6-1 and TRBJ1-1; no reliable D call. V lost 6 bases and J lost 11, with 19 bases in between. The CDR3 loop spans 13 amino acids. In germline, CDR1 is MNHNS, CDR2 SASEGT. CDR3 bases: TGTGCCAGCAGCGAGCCTCAAAGGCCTCTTGCTTTCTTT. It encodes CASSEPQRPLAFF.

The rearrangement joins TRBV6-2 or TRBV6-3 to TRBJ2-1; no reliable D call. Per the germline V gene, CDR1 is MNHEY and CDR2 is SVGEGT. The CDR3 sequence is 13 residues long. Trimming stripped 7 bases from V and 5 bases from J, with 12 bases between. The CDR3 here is CASNTRTDNEQFF. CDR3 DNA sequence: TGTGCCAGCAATACTCGGACCGACAATGAGCAGTTCTTC.

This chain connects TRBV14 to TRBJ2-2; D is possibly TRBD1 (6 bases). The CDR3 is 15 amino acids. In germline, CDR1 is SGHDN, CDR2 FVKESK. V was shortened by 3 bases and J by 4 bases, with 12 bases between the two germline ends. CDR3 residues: CASSQVGHITGELFF. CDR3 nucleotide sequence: TGTGCCAGCAGCCAGGTGGGACACATCACCGGGGAGCTGTTTTTT.

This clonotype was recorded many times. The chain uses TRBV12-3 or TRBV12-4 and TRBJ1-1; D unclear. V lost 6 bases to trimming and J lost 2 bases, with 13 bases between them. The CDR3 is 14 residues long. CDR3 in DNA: TGTGCCAGCAGGCCGGGGTTCTTTAACACTGAAGCTTTCTTT. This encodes CASRPGFFNTEAFF.

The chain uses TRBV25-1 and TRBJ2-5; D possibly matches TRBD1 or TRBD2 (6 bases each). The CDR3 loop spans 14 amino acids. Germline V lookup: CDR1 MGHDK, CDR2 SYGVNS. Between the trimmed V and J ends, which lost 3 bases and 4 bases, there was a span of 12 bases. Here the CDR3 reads CASSDPGGTETQYF. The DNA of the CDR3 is TGTGCCAGCAGTGACCCCGGGGGCACAGAGACCCAGTACTTC.